This TCR beta chain is from a study of OX40 agonist ivuxolimab in advanced cancers. Study-wide results and limits: Normalized T-cell clonal expansion was also low in a subset of nonresponders.

The CDR3 contains 17 residues. The V and J ends lost 2 bases and 4 bases, in that order; junction bases with no gene match: 11. Germline lookup yields CDR1 SGHAT and CDR2 FQNNGV. Notes on this clone: Antigen unknown.

Sequencing was performed with immunoSEQ multiplex PCR; in TCRdb, only in-frame clones are kept and a portion is missing. The sample holds roughly 50,000 clones, approximately 80% seen once. This clonotype was obtained from an adult with an advanced solid tumor such as melanoma, head and neck, liver or kidney cancer. The genes are TRBV11-2 and TRBJ2-7; 10 bases fit TRBD2. Source: CD4+ or CD8+ T cells sorted from blood, taken in a trial of the OX40 agonist ivuxolimab. Written as DNA, the CDR3 is TGTGCCAGCAGCTTACCGAACCTAGCGGGAGCACCTTACGAGCAGTACTTC. This encodes CASSLPNLAGAPYEQYF. Supplemented by reference TRBV11-2 and TRBJ2-7, the full variable domain reads EAGVAQSPRYKIIEKRQSVAFWCNPISGHATLYWYQQILGQGPKLLIQFQNNGVVDDSQLPKDRFSAERLKGVDSTLKIQPAKLEDSAVYLCASSLPNLAGAPYEQYFGPGTRLTVT.